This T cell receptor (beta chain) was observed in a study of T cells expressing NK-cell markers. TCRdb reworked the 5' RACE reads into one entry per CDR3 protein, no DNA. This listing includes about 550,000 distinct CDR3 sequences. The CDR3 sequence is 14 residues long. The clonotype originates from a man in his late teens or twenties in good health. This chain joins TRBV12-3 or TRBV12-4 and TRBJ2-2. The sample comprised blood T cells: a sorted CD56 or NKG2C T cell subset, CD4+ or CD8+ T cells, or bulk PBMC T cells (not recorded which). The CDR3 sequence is CASSFIGGSGELFF.